The TCR beta chain described here comes from a study of T cells after yellow fever vaccination. This clonotype was recorded many times. In TCRdb, the 5' RACE reads were re-called with MiXCR into one record per CDR3 protein. The sample carries 200,000 to 250,000 distinct CDR3 sequences, approximately 3.3% recorded once. Between the trimmed V and J ends, which lost 0 bases and 4 bases, there was a span of 14 bases. Germline CDR1 and CDR2: SGHDT and YYEEEE. The CDR3 runs 16 residues. V gene TRBV5-6 combines with J gene TRBJ2-1; D call uncertain. The source was CD4+ T cells sorted from PBMCs, collected 10 days after the yellow fever booster vaccination. The sequence was obtained from a man younger than 35 who received the YFV17D yellow fever vaccine. The CDR3 loop reads CASSLGLGSTYNEQFF. The CDR3 nucleotides are TGTGCCAGCAGCTTGGGGTTGGGGTCGACTTACAATGAGCAGTTCTTC.